This TCR beta chain was observed in a study of neurological immune-mediated disorders. Broader study findings: The study found the most TCR clonal expansion in HTLV-1-associated myelopathy and the least in multiple sclerosis, below healthy controls. There were no CDR3 amino acid sequences shared by expanded clones across subjects, a result suggesting private repertoires in all groups.

By 5'RACE with 10-nucleotide random UMIs, the cDNA was made. MiXCR, run by TCRdb on the 5' RACE reads, gives a single entry per CDR3 protein. This sample has tens of thousands of distinct CDR3 sequences, with approximately 9.1% found just once. Germline assignment: CDR1 DFQATT and CDR2 SNEGSKA (reference sequence). Trimming took off 0 bases at V and 8 bases at J, with 11 bases between the two ends. This CDR3 is 13 amino acids long. The time point was: longitudinal time-point 1 (baseline). The unsorted libraries originated from 2 million PBMCs kept at -80 C. For this clonotype: What it binds is unknown.

Input material: PBMCs. The chain has TRBV20-1 and TRBJ2-1; no clear D. The TCR originated in a middle-aged woman in good health. The CDR3 coding sequence is TGCAGTGCTAGAGATGGCCGAGCAGATGAGCAGTTCTTC. It yields the protein CSARDGRADEQFF.